These 32 T cell receptor beta chains were all obtained from the same sample, sequenced in a study of T cell responses to AZD1222 COVID-19 vaccine. The protocol was immunoSEQ multiplex PCR, while the TCRdb copy is restricted to in-frame clones and leaves out a portion. The data hold over 110,000 clones, with approximately 90% observed a single time. The source was peripheral blood, collected on day 0 of AZD1222 vaccination. These receptors originate from an adult in good health.

J is TRBJ1-1 and V is TRBV6-1; D perhaps matches TRBD1 (5 bases). Between the trimmed V and J ends, which lost 1 base and 4 bases, there was a span of 10 bases. This CDR3 has 14 residues. Germline loops: CDR1 MNHNS, CDR2 SASEGT. CDR3 nucleotides: TGTGCCAGCAGTGAAGTCTGGGGGGGCACTGAAGCTTTCTTT. Its protein is CASSEVWGGTEAFF.

The rearrangement links TRBV18 to TRBJ1-2, with D maybe TRBD1 (5 bases). V was cut by 2 bases and J by 3 bases, with 13 bases left in between. This CDR3 has 15 amino acids. Germline CDR1 KGHSH, CDR2 LQKENI. This CDR3 reads CASSPSTGWYYGYTF. In DNA, the CDR3 is TGTGCCAGCTCACCATCAACAGGCTGGTACTATGGCTACACCTTC.

The chain carries TRBV5-1 and TRBJ1-2; no reliable D call. Germline CDR1 and CDR2: SGHRS and YFSETQ. The V and J ends lost 0 bases and 3 bases respectively, with 9 bases between them. The CDR3 is 14 residues long. CDR3 loop: CASSLDRGDYGYTF. The CDR3 DNA follows: TGCGCCAGCAGCTTGGATCGGGGTGACTATGGCTACACCTTC.

The chain uses TRBV24-1 and TRBJ2-7, with 9 bases fitting TRBD1. In germline, CDR1 is KGHDR, CDR2 SFDVKD. The CDR3 loop spans 15 amino acids. The V and J ends lost 4 bases and 4 bases, in that order; junction bases with no gene match: 7. CDR3 in DNA: TGTGCCACCAGTGACTCCGGGACAGGGTTATACGAGCAGTACTTC. Residues: CATSDSGTGLYEQYF.

This chain uses TRBV5-4 with TRBJ2-2, with D unclear. The V and J ends lost 0 bases and 0 bases respectively, with 6 bases between them. Per germline, CDR1 SGHNT and CDR2 YYREEE (reference sequence). The CDR3 is made up of 15 amino acids. The CDR3 protein is CASSLGETNTGELFF. The CDR3, as DNA: TGTGCCAGCAGCTTGGGGGAAACGAACACCGGGGAGCTGTTTTTT.

The chain couples TRBV3-1 (or the pseudogene TRBV3-2) to TRBJ1-2; D ambiguous. Trimming stripped 3 bases from V and 3 bases from J, with 8 bases between. Germline loops: CDR1 LGHDT, CDR2 YNNKEL (reference sequence). The CDR3 runs 13 residues. The CDR3 nucleotides read TGTGCCAGCAGCCAGCGAGGAGACTATGGCTACACCTTC. Amino acid sequence: CASSQRGDYGYTF.

The rearrangement joins TRBV6-5 to TRBJ2-7, with unresolved D. The germline V gene encodes CDR1 MNHEY and CDR2 SVGAGI. The CDR3 sequence is 15 residues long. V lost 2 bases, J lost 7 bases, and 18 bases lay in between. The CDR3 sequence: CASSYDDHPAREQYF. The CDR3 nucleotides read TGTGCCAGCAGTTACGACGACCATCCCGCGCGGGAGCAGTACTTC.

This chain links TRBV2 with TRBJ1-4; 9 positions agree with TRBD1. V shed 7 bases and J 8 bases; nucleotides not matched to a gene: 11. In germline, CDR1 is SNHLY, CDR2 FYNNEI. The CDR3 totals 15 residues. The CDR3 is CASKEQGAVREKLFF. CDR3 in DNA: TGTGCCAGCAAGGAACAGGGGGCGGTGAGGGAAAAACTGTTTTTT.

Of note for this clone: The same CDR3 is also encoded by other DNA sequences in this sample. The V call is TRBV5-1, the J call TRBJ2-6; D possibly corresponds to TRBD2 (5 bases). CDR3 length equals 16 residues. Trimming cost V 0 bases and J 0 bases, with 7 bases left between them. Germline V gene sequence: CDR1 SGHRS, CDR2 YFSETQ. CDR3 residues: CASSLAGSSGANVLTF. The CDR3 nucleotides read TGCGCCAGCAGCTTGGCTGGGAGCTCTGGGGCCAACGTCCTGACTTTC.

This chain connects TRBV5-1 to TRBJ2-1; the match to TRBD2 covers 10 bases. CDR3 size: 13 residues. Per the germline V gene, CDR1 is SGHRS and CDR2 is YFSETQ. With V trimmed by 7 bases and J by 7 bases, 5 bases remained unmatched. CDR3 DNA sequence: TGCGCCAGCGCCCTAGCGGGAGTGAATGAGCAGTTCTTC. It translates to CASALAGVNEQFF.

This clone was observed a few times. The rearrangement uses TRBV5-4 and TRBJ2-3; 7 bases align to TRBD1. V lost 0 bases to trimming and J lost 2 bases; unmatched junction nucleotides: 3. Germline CDR1 is SGHNT and CDR2 is YYREEE (reference sequence). This CDR3 has 15 amino acids. CDR3 DNA: TGTGCCAGCAGCTTGGACAGGGGAGTCACAGATACGCAGTATTTT. This gives the protein CASSLDRGVTDTQYF.

The chain joins TRBV10-3 to TRBJ1-4; TRBD1 agrees at 7 bases. The germline gives CDR1 ENHRY, CDR2 SYGVKD. The V and J ends lost 2 bases and 6 bases, in that order; junction bases with no gene match: 15. The CDR3 runs 18 residues. The CDR3 DNA reads TGTGCCATCAGTGAGGATCACCTAGAGACAGGGTGGGATGAAAAACTGTTTTTT. Its protein product is CAISEDHLETGWDEKLFF.

The chain has TRBV11-2 and TRBJ2-5, with unresolved D. Germline V gene lookup returns CDR1 SGHAT and CDR2 FQNNGV. The CDR3 runs to 14 residues. V lost 1 base, J lost 5 bases, and 11 bases lay in between. The CDR3 region is CASSLVRFRETQYF. CDR3 coding DNA: TGTGCCAGCAGCTTAGTTCGGTTCAGGGAGACCCAGTACTTC.

The V and J genes are TRBV7-9 and TRBJ2-1; 9 positions match TRBD2. CDR3 length: 16 residues. V trimming: 5 bases; J trimming: 7 bases; junction bases outside the gene matches: 12. Germline lookup yields CDR1 SEHNR and CDR2 FQNEAQ (reference sequence). CDR3 sequence reads: CASSPSGPSGKNEQFF. In nucleotides, the CDR3 is TGTGCCAGCAGCCCTTCCGGGCCTAGCGGGAAGAATGAGCAGTTCTTC.

This chain joins TRBV6-2 or TRBV6-3 and TRBJ2-5; tentatively, D is TRBD1 (6 bases). The CDR3 is 15 amino acids. V was pared by 4 bases and J by 7 bases, with 19 bases between. Germline CDR1 and CDR2: MNHEY and SVGEGT. Here the CDR3 reads CASSSAGAEVGTQYF. CDR3 DNA sequence: TGTGCCAGCAGTTCCGCAGGGGCAGAGGTTGGGACCCAGTACTTC.

The chain carries TRBV5-1 and TRBJ1-1; D gene unclear. This CDR3 region has 13 residues. Trimming took 0 bases from V and 4 from J, leaving 7 bases between them. Germline V gene lookup returns CDR1 SGHRS and CDR2 YFSETQ. CDR3 in DNA: TGCGCCAGCAGCTTGGTATGGTCCACTGAAGCTTTCTTT. It translates to CASSLVWSTEAFF.

The rearrangement uses TRBV30 and TRBJ1-5, with TRBD1 as a possible D gene (5 bases). Germline V gene lookup returns CDR1 GTSNPN and CDR2 SVGIG (reference sequence). The ends were cut back, 0 bases at V and 4 bases at J, with 7 bases in the middle. This CDR3 has 13 residues. The CDR3 DNA follows: TGTGCCTGGAGTGTAGACAGAAATCAGCCCCAGCATTTT. Protein sequence: CAWSVDRNQPQHF. The full variable domain, its missing parts supplied by reference TRBV30 and TRBJ1-5, is SQTIHQWPATLVQPVGSPLSLECTVEGTSNPNLYWYRQAAGRGLQLLFYSVGIGQISSEVPQNLSASRPQDRQFILSSKKLLLSDSGFYLCAWSVDRNQPQHFGDGTRLSIL.

The chain has TRBV29-1 and TRBJ1-1, with TRBD1 identical over 7 bases. This CDR3 region has 13 residues. CDR1 is SQVTM and CDR2 is ANQGSEA in the germline V gene. The V and J ends lost 7 bases and 4 bases, in that order; junction bases with no gene match: 9. CDR3 in amino acids: CSGTQGRRTEAFF. CDR3 bases: TGCAGCGGCACACAGGGGCGGCGCACTGAAGCTTTCTTT.

The chain employs TRBV4-2 and TRBJ1-3, with D maybe TRBD1 (5 bases). The CDR3 runs to 18 residues. Germline CDR1 is LGHNA and CDR2 is YNFKEQ. V lost 4 bases and J 2 bases, leaving 21 bases between the germline ends. CDR3 protein: CASSPRPLGPFAGNTIYF. As DNA, the CDR3 is TGTGCCAGCAGCCCACGACCCTTGGGGCCTTTCGCTGGAAACACCATATATTTT.

The count of this clone is one. V and J are TRBV5-1 and TRBJ2-2; 10 nucleotides agree with TRBD1. Germline CDR1 reads SGHRS; CDR2 reads YFSETQ. V lost 6 bases to trimming and J lost 3 bases; unmatched junction nucleotides: 8. The CDR3 consists of 16 residues. The CDR3 DNA follows: TGCGCCAGCACCCGCCACGGGACAGGGGACACCGGGGAGCTGTTTTTT. Translating gives CASTRHGTGDTGELFF.

The CDR3 DNA sequence: TGTGCCTGGAGTGTACTCGGGGGGGGAGAGACCCAGTACTTC. As protein: CAWSVLGGGETQYF. The rearrangement uses TRBV30 and TRBJ2-5, with 8 positions matching TRBD2. Germline-derived CDR1 and CDR2 are GTSNPN and SVGIG (reference sequence). The CDR3 is made up of 14 amino acids. V dropped 0 bases and J dropped 4; count of bases not matched to a gene: 4.

This clone was counted once. The chain uses TRBV19 and TRBJ2-1; TRBD2 matches at 8 bases. The length of the CDR3 is 15 residues. V dropped 3 bases and J dropped 2; count of bases not matched to a gene: 3. Germline V gives CDR1 LNHDA, CDR2 SQIVND (reference sequence). The CDR3 DNA sequence: TGTGCCAGTAGTATCGCGGGGGGTACCTACAATGAGCAGTTCTTC. It encodes CASSIAGGTYNEQFF.

There are a few counts of this clone. The J gene is TRBJ1-1, the V gene TRBV27; 11 bases line up with TRBD1. This CDR3 has 15 amino acids. Germline values: CDR1 MNHEY, CDR2 SMNVEV (reference sequence). V lost 6 bases, J lost 4 bases, and 7 bases stayed unmatched. CDR3 nucleotide sequence: TGTGCCAGCAGCCTCTCTGGGACAGGGGGCACTGAAGCTTTCTTT. The encoded protein is CASSLSGTGGTEAFF.

CDR3 loop: CASTHRFDNSPLHF. The CDR3 DNA follows: TGTGCCAGCACCCACAGGTTCGATAATTCACCCCTCCACTTT. The chain combines TRBV6-5 with TRBJ1-6; D perhaps matches TRBD1 (5 bases). The CDR3 runs to 14 residues. Germline CDR1 reads MNHEY; CDR2 reads SVGAGI. V was trimmed by 7 bases and J by 5 bases, leaving 12 bases between them.

This chain connects TRBV18 to TRBJ1-5; maybe TRBD1 (6 bases). Germline CDR1 and CDR2: KGHSH and LQKENI. This CDR3 spans 15 amino acids. Trimming took 3 bases from V and 4 from J, leaving 13 bases between them. In DNA form, the CDR3 reads TGTGCCAGCTCACCGGCGGTCAGGGGAAATCAGCCCCAGCATTTT. It specifies CASSPAVRGNQPQHF.

The chain carries TRBV5-1 and TRBJ2-1, with TRBD2 identical over 9 bases. V lost 9 bases to trimming and J lost 8 bases; unmatched junction nucleotides: 12. Germline-derived CDR1 and CDR2 are SGHRS and YFSETQ. This CDR3 region has 14 residues. CDR3 nucleotides: TGCGCCACCAGGGGCGGGAGGGCCGGGTATGAGCAGTTCTTC. It encodes CATRGGRAGYEQFF.

The V and J genes are TRBV5-1 and TRBJ1-1, with a possible D match to TRBD1 (6 bases). V was trimmed by 0 bases and J by 11 bases, leaving 14 bases between them. Germline CDR1 is SGHRS and CDR2 is YFSETQ. This CDR3 region has 13 residues. The CDR3: CASSLGRGLKAFF. The CDR3 region has the DNA TGCGCCAGCAGCTTGGGCAGGGGACTGAAGGCTTTCTTT.

The V call is TRBV5-1, the J call TRBJ2-7, with TRBD1 matching over 9 bases. Germline CDR1 is SGHRS and CDR2 is YFSETQ. The CDR3 spans 13 residues. Germline trimming cut 4 bases from V and 5 bases from J; bases unmatched to any gene: 4. The CDR3 loop is CASSPQGANEQYF. CDR3 DNA sequence: TGCGCCAGCAGCCCACAGGGGGCAAACGAGCAGTACTTC.

This chain uses TRBV4-2 with TRBJ2-1; 12 bases are shared with TRBD1. Germline CDR1 LGHNA, CDR2 YNFKEQ. The V segment lost 4 bases and the J segment 1 base; nucleotides outside the gene matches: 2. CDR3 length: 16 residues. The CDR3 DNA follows: TGTGCCAGCAGCCGGGACAGGGGGCGATCCTACAATGAGCAGTTCTTC. Its protein is CASSRDRGRSYNEQFF.

This clone was detected only once. DNA of the CDR3: TGTGCCAGCAGCCTTCTACAGGGACGGGATAATTCACCCCTCCACTTT. This sequence encodes CASSLLQGRDNSPLHF. The gene calls are TRBV9 and TRBJ1-6; tentatively, D is TRBD1 (6 bases). Germline lookup yields CDR1 SGDLS and CDR2 YYNGEE. Between the trimmed V and J ends, which lost 4 bases and 5 bases, there was a span of 16 bases. The CDR3 is 16 residues long.

The chain carries TRBV19 and TRBJ1-2; D gene uncertain. The CDR3 contains 13 residues. Germline V gene lookup returns CDR1 LNHDA and CDR2 SQIVND (reference sequence). Trimming took 5 bases from V and 4 from J, leaving 11 bases between them. The CDR3 sequence: CASSPPPFYGYTF. CDR3 DNA: TGTGCCAGTAGTCCGCCTCCCTTCTATGGCTACACCTTC.

The chain carries TRBV9 and TRBJ2-4; D might be TRBD1 (5 bases). Trimming removed 0 bases from V and 8 bases from J, with 9 bases in between. CDR3 length: 13 amino acids. The germline CDR1 and CDR2 sequences are SGDLS and YYNGEE. The CDR3 protein is CASSVDRPDIQYF. In DNA form, the CDR3 reads TGTGCCAGCAGCGTAGACAGGCCCGACATTCAGTACTTC.